One and the same sample provided the 16 T cell receptor beta chains below, sequenced in a study of T cell repertoires in cytomegalovirus infection. TCRdb reprocessed the reads via MiXCR and lists one record per CDR3 protein. The sample lists about 830,000 distinct CDR3 sequences, around a third occurring once. Antigens for these TCRs are unknown. The input for sequencing was cultured CD8+ T cells from PBMCs, taken from culture after CMV antigen stimulation. Source of these receptors: a human donor in good health (CMV status not recorded). Some clones in this sample may be carry-over from other donors' samples.

The chain combines TRBV2 with TRBJ1-2; tentatively, D is TRBD1 (6 bases). Trimming took off 5 bases at V and 7 bases at J, with 17 bases between the two ends. CDR3 size: 14 residues. The germline V gene encodes CDR1 SNHLY and CDR2 FYNNEI. CDR3 amino acids: CASSYGGGSGGYTF. The CDR3 nucleotides read TGTGCCAGCAGTTACGGAGGGGGATCTGGTGGCTACACCTTC.

The rearrangement links TRBV19 to TRBJ1-5; no reliable D call. Trimming cost V 1 base and J 0 bases, with 7 bases left between them. The CDR3 contains 15 residues. Germline V gene lookup returns CDR1 LNHDA and CDR2 SQIVND (reference sequence). The CDR3 spells CASSIVTASNQPQHF. CDR3 sequence (DNA): TGTGCCAGTAGTATAGTAACGGCTAGCAATCAGCCCCAGCATTTT.

The chain employs TRBV20-1 and TRBJ2-7; D gene ambiguous. The CDR3 length is 15 residues. Germline V gene sequence: CDR1 DFQATT, CDR2 SNEGSKA (reference sequence). Trimming took off 0 bases at V and 6 bases at J, with 18 bases between the two ends. CDR3 loop: CSARDLGQPRPEQYF. The CDR3 coding sequence is TGCAGTGCTAGAGATCTCGGGCAGCCACGCCCCGAGCAGTACTTC.

This clonotype was picked up a small number of times. V is TRBV7-6 and J is TRBJ2-5; no definite D call. CDR1 SGHVS and CDR2 FNYEAQ come from the germline V gene. The V and J ends lost 10 bases and 5 bases respectively, with 20 bases between them. CDR3 length: 14 residues. The CDR3 protein is CATGVDDVWETQYF. As DNA, the CDR3 is TGTGCCACGGGCGTCGATGATGTTTGGGAGACCCAGTACTTC. Full variable domain (missing parts from reference TRBV7-6 and TRBJ2-5): GAGVSQSPRYKVTKRGQDVALRCDPISGHVSLYWYRQALGQGPEFLTYFNYEAQQDKSGLPNDRFSAERPEGSISTLTIQRTEQRDSAMYRCATGVDDVWETQYFGPGTRLLVL.

A word on this clonotype: A much larger clone lies one base from this, so it may be a read error. The rearrangement uses TRBV7-2 and TRBJ2-7; TRBD1 matches 8 bases. The CDR3 length is 16 residues. Germline V CDR1 and CDR2: SGHTA, FQGNSA. The V segment lost 5 bases and the J segment 2 bases; nucleotides outside the gene matches: 11. CDR3: CASSPKGTGVAYEQYF. The CDR3 DNA reads as TGTGCCAGCAGCCCTAAAGGGACAGGAGTCGCCTACGAGCAGTACTTC.

The chain is built from TRBV5-6 and TRBJ2-3; D is tentatively TRBD1 or TRBD2 (6 bases each). Trimming removed 0 bases at V and 9 bases at J, with 17 bases between. Per germline, CDR1 SGHDT and CDR2 YYEEEE. The CDR3 length is 15 residues. CDR3 DNA sequence: TGTGCCAGCAGCTTGGCGGGGGCAGGGGCTAAAACGCAGTATTTT. Protein product: CASSLAGAGAKTQYF.

CDR3 nucleotides: TGTGCCAGCAGTCGCCATTACGAGCAGTACTTC. Translation: CASSRHYEQYF. This rearrangement joins TRBV7-9 to TRBJ2-7; unclear D gene. This CDR3 has 11 residues. The germline gives CDR1 SEHNR, CDR2 FQNEAQ (reference sequence). The ends were cut back, 6 bases at V and 4 bases at J, with 7 bases in the middle.

The chain recombines TRBV6-5 with TRBJ1-2, with 7 bases identical to TRBD1. This CDR3 has 15 amino acids. The ends lost 6 bases at V and 2 bases at J; junction bases unmatched: 9. CDR1 is MNHEY, CDR2 SVGAGI, per germline. The CDR3 DNA is TGTGCCAGCAGCATCGTACAGGGGTCCAACTATGGCTACACCTTC. Translation gives CASSIVQGSNYGYTF.

This clonotype was observed at least ten times. The chain couples TRBV7-2 to TRBJ2-7, with a possible D match to TRBD2 (7 bases). V was shortened by 2 bases and J by 5 bases, with 10 bases between the two germline ends. CDR1 and CDR2 from the germline V gene are SGHTA and FQGNSA. The CDR3 consists of 13 residues. The CDR3, as DNA: TGTGCCAGCAGCTTAAGGGGGGGGGACGAGCAGTACGTC. Protein: CASSLRGGDEQYV.

The chain links TRBV18 to TRBJ1-1; D is unclear. V gave up 3 bases and J gave up 0 bases, with 17 bases separating them. The CDR3 length is 17 residues. Germline loops: CDR1 KGHSH, CDR2 LQKENI. The CDR3 sequence: CASSPYPVPDVNTEAFF. The CDR3 nucleotides read TGTGCCAGCTCACCTTACCCAGTTCCCGATGTGAACACTGAAGCTTTCTTT.

This clonotype came up a few times. This sequence joins TRBV6-1 and TRBJ1-1; D unclear. The CDR3 runs 13 residues. Looked up from germline, CDR1 is MNHNS and CDR2 is SASEGT. The V end was cut by 7 bases, the J end by 5 bases, with 14 bases between. The CDR3 DNA follows: TGTGCCAGCAAAGACGCTACCGGGACTGAAGCTTTCTTT. Protein product: CASKDATGTEAFF.

The sample holds a few counts of this clonotype. The chain recombines TRBV20-1 with TRBJ2-5; no firm D call. V was clipped by 3 bases and J by 1 base, with 15 bases between them. The germline CDR1 and CDR2 sequences are DFQATT and SNEGSKA (reference sequence). This CDR3 has 15 residues. The CDR3 DNA follows: TGCAGTGCTAGGGATAGACTCAAGAGCCAAGAGACCCAGTACTTC. Protein product: CSARDRLKSQETQYF.

About this clonotype: This may stem from a read error, because a much larger clone lies one nucleotide away. The chain has TRBV7-6 and TRBJ2-1; D tentatively fits TRBD1 or TRBD2 (5 bases each). V lost 1 base and J lost 8, with 18 bases in between. The CDR3 has 16 amino acids. Germline CDR1 SGHVS, CDR2 FNYEAQ. The CDR3 spells CASSLGGTWDYDEQFF. The CDR3 bases are TGTGCCAGCAGCTTAGGGGGGACGTGGGATTACGATGAGCAGTTCTTC.

The V call is TRBV5-1, the J call TRBJ2-3; 11 nucleotides agree with TRBD2. The CDR3 length is 17 residues. The germline V gene has CDR1 SGHRS and CDR2 YFSETQ. V was pared by 3 bases and J by 1 base, with 7 bases of the junction left unmatched. The DNA for the CDR3 is TGCGCCAGCAGCTACCTAGCGGGGGGAGCCCGCACAGATACGCAGTATTTT. It codes for CASSYLAGGARTDTQYF.

This chain joins TRBV4-2 and TRBJ2-3; 7 nucleotides line up with TRBD1. Trimming took 0 bases from V and 6 from J; bases not matched to a gene: 6. The CDR3 is 15 amino acids. CDR1 and CDR2 from the germline V gene are LGHNA and YNFKEQ. The CDR3 DNA follows: TGTGCCAGCAGCCAAGATGGGACAGCAACCGATACGCAGTATTTT. Protein sequence: CASSQDGTATDTQYF.

This chain joins TRBV18 and TRBJ2-1, with unresolved D. Germline V gene data show CDR1 as KGHSH and CDR2 as LQKENI. Trimming took 4 bases from V and 4 from J, leaving 17 bases between them. There are 16 residues in the CDR3. The CDR3 here is CASSLPAKLNYNEQFF. In DNA form, the CDR3 reads TGTGCCAGCTCACTCCCGGCGAAATTGAATTACAATGAGCAGTTCTTC.